The clone carrying this T cell receptor beta chain showed up just a few times. Antigen: not known. These data originate in a study of T cells in Graves' hyperthyroidism and ophthalmopathy. Lactation, pregnancy, other autoimmune disease or uncontrolled infection excluded patients. Study outcomes and limitations: Also found in blood were most expanded thyroid clonotypes above 0.001.

Amplification of TCR beta CDR3 regions was performed using RNA transcripts as template. HTBI primers were the set used in a first-round RT-PCR of the TCR CDR3. A single record per CDR3 protein comes from TCRdb applying MiXCR to the multiplex PCR reads. The sample shows around 690,000 distinct CDR3 sequences, 15% to 20% of them seen only once. The V gene lost 4 bases and the J gene lost 5 bases, with 5 bases spanning the gap. Germline CDR1 SQVTM, CDR2 ANQGSEA. This CDR3 region has 11 residues. Sample: blood. This clonotype originated in a man aged 45-65 years with Graves' hyperthyroidism. The J gene is TRBJ1-4, the V gene TRBV29-1; D remains unclear. The chain's CDR3 is CSVATNEKLFF. In DNA form, the CDR3 reads TGCAGCGTTGCTACCAATGAAAAACTGTTTTTT.